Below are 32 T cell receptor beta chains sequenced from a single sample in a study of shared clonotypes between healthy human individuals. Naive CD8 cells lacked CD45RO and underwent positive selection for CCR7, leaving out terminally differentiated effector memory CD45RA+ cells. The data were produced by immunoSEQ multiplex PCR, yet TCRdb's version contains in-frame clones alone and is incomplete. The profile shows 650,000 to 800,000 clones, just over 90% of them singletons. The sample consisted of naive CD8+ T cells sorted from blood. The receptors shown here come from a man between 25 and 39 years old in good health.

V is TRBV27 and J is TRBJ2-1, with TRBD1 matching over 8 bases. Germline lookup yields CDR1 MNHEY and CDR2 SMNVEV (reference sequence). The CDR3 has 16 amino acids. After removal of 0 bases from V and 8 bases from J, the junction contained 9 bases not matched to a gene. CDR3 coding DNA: TGTGCCAGCAGTTTATCAGGGGGGACAGGCTCTTATGAGCAGTTCTTC. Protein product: CASSLSGGTGSYEQFF.

The CDR3 reads CASSQDPGLNEQYF. CDR3 coding DNA: TGCGCCAGCAGCCAAGACCCGGGTCTTAACGAGCAGTACTTC. This chain connects TRBV4-1 to TRBJ2-7; D is unresolved. Germline CDR1 reads MGHRA; CDR2 reads YSYEKL. The CDR3 is 14 amino acids. Between the trimmed V and J ends, which lost 0 bases and 5 bases, there was a span of 11 bases.

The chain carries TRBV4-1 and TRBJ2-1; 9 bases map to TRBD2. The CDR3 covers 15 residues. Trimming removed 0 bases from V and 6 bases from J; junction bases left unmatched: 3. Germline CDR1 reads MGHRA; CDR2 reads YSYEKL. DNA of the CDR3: TGCGCCAGCAGCCAAGATGCGGGAGGGTTCAATGAGCAGTTCTTC. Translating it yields CASSQDAGGFNEQFF.

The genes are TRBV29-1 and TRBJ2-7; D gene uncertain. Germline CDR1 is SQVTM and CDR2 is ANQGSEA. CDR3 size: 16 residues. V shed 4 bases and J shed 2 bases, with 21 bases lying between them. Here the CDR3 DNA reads TGCAGCGTTGTACCCCGACCGAAGGATAGGGCCTACGAGCAGTACTTC. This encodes CSVVPRPKDRAYEQYF.

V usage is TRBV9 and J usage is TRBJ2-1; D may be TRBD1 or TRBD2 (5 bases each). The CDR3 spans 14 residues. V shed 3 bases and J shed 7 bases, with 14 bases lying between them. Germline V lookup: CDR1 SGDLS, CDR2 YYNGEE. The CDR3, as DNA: TGTGCCAGCAGCGCTACCGGGACCAGAAATGAGCAGTTCTTC. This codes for CASSATGTRNEQFF.

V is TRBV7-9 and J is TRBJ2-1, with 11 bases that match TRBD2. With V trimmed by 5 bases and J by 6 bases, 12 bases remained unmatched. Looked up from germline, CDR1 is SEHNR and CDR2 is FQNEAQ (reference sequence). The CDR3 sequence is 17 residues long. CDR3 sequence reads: CASSHMTSGNNRNEQFF. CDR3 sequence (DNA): TGTGCCAGCAGCCACATGACTAGCGGGAACAATCGCAATGAGCAGTTCTTC.

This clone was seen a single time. The CDR3 is CASSLQGENSYEQYF. CDR3 nucleotides: TGTGCCAGCAGCCTACAGGGGGAAAACTCCTACGAGCAGTACTTC. The chain joins TRBV28 to TRBJ2-7, with 8 bases that match TRBD1. Germline V gives CDR1 MDHEN, CDR2 SYDVKM. Germline trimming cut 6 bases from V and 0 bases from J; bases unmatched to any gene: 7. The CDR3 loop spans 15 amino acids.

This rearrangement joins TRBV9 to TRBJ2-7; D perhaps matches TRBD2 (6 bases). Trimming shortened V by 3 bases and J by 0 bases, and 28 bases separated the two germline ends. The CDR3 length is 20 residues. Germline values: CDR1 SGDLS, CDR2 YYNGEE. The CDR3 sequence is CASSAGAVSFGAGSSYEQYF. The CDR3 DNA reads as TGTGCCAGCAGCGCCGGCGCGGTCAGCTTTGGAGCGGGCAGCTCCTACGAGCAGTACTTC.

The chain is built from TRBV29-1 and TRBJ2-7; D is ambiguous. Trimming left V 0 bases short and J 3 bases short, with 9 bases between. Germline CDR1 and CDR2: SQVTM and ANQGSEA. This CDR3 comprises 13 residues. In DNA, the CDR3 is TGCAGCGTTGAAGACGGCAAGAACTACGAGCAGTACTTC. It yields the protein CSVEDGKNYEQYF.

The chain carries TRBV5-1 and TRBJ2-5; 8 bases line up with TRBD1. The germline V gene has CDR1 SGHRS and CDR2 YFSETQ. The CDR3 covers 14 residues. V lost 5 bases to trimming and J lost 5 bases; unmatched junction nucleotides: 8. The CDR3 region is CASRSGQGGETQYF. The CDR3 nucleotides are TGCGCCAGCAGATCCGGACAGGGTGGGGAGACCCAGTACTTC.

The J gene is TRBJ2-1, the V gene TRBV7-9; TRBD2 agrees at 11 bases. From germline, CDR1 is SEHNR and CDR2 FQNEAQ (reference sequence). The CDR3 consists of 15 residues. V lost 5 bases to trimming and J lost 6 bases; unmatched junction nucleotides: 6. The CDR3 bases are TGTGCCAGCAGCCCGGGACTAGCGGTTTTCAATGAGCAGTTCTTC. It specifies CASSPGLAVFNEQFF.

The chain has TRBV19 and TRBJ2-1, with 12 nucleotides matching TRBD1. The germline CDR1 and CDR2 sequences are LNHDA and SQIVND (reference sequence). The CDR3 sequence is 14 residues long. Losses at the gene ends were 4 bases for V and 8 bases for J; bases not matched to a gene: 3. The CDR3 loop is CASSRGQGADEQFF. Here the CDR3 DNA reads TGTGCCAGTAGTAGGGGACAGGGGGCGGATGAGCAGTTCTTC.

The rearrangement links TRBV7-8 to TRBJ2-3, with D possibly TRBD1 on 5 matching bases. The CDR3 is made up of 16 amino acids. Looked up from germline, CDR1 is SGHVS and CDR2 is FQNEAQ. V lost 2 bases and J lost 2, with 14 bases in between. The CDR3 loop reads CASSLRGRRNTDTQYF. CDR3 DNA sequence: TGTGCCAGCAGCTTAAGGGGCCGCAGGAACACAGATACGCAGTATTTT.

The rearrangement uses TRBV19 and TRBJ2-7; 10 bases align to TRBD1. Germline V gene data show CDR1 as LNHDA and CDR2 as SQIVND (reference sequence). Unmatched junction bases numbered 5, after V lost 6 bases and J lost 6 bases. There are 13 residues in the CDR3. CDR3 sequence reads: CASRGQGLFEQYF. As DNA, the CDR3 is TGTGCCAGTAGGGGACAGGGGCTATTCGAGCAGTACTTC.

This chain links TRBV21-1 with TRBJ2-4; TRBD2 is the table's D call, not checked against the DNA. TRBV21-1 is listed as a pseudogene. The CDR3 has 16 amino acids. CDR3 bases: TGTGCCAGCAGCAAACCCAGCGGGAGGGTGAAGGACATTCAGTACTTC. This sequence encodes CASSKPSGRVKDIQYF.

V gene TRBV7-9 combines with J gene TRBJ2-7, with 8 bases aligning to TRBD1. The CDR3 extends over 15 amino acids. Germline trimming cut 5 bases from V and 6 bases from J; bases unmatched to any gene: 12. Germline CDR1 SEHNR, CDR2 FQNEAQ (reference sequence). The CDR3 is CASSPESDGTGEQYF. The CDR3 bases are TGTGCCAGCAGCCCCGAATCCGACGGGACAGGCGAGCAGTACTTC. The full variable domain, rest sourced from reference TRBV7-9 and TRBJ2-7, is DTGVSQNPRHKITKRGQNVTFRCDPISEHNRLYWYRQTLGQGPEFLTYFQNEAQLEKSRLLSDRFSAERPKGSFSTLEIQRTEQGDSAMYLCASSPESDGTGEQYFGPGTRLTVT.

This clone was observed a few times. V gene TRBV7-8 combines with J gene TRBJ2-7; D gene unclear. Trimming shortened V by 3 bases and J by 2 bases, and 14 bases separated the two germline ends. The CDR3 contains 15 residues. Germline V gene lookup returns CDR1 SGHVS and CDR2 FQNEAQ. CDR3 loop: CASSLFSGTAYEQYF. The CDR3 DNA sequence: TGTGCCAGCAGCTTGTTTTCGGGCACGGCCTACGAGCAGTACTTC.

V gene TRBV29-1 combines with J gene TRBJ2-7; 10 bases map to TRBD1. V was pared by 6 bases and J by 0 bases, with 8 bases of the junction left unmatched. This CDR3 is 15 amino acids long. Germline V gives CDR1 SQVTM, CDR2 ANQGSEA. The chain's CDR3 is CSVEGTGVSSYEQYF. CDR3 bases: TGCAGCGTCGAGGGGACAGGGGTGAGCTCCTACGAGCAGTACTTC.

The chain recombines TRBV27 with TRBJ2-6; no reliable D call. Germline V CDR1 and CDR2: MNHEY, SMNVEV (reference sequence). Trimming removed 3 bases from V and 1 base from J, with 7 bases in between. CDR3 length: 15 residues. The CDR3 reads CASSLRRSGANVLTF. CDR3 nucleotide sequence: TGTGCCAGCAGTTTGAGGCGGTCTGGGGCCAACGTCCTGACTTTC.

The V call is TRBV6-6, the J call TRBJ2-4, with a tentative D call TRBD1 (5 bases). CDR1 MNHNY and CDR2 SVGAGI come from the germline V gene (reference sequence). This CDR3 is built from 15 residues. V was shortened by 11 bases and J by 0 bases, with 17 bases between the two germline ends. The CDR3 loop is CACSLGALAKNIQYF. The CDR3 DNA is TGTGCCTGCTCGCTAGGGGCCCTAGCCAAAAACATTCAGTACTTC.

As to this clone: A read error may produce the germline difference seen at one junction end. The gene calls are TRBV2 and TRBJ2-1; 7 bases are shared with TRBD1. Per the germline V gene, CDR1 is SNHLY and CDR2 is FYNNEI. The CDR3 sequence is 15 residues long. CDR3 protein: CASREGALPKNEQFF. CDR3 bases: TGTGCCAGCCGTGAGGGGGCTCTACCTAAGAATGAGCAGTTCTTC.

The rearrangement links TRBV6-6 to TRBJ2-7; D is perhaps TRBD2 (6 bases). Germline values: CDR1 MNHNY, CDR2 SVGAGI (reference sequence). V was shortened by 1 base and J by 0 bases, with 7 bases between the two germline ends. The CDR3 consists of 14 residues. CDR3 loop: CASSYWRDSYEQYF. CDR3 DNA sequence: TGTGCCAGCAGTTACTGGAGGGACTCCTACGAGCAGTACTTC.

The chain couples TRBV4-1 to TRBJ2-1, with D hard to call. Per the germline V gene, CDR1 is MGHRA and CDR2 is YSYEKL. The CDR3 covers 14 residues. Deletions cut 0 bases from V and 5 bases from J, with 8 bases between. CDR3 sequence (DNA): TGCGCCAGCAGCCAAGAGGGCGACGACAATGAGCAGTTCTTC. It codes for CASSQEGDDNEQFF.

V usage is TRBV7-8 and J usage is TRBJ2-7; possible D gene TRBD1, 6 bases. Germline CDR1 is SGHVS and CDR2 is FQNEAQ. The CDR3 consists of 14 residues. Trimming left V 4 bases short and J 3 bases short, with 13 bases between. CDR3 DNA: TGTGCCAGCAGCTCACAGGGTATTGGCTACGAGCAGTACTTC. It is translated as CASSSQGIGYEQYF.

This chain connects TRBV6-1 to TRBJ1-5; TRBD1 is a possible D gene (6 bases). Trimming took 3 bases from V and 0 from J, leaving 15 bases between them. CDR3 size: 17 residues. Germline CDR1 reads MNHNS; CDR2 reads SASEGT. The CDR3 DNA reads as TGTGCCAGCAGTGACCCCACTAACAGGGCTAGCAATCAGCCCCAGCATTTT. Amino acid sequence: CASSDPTNRASNQPQHF.

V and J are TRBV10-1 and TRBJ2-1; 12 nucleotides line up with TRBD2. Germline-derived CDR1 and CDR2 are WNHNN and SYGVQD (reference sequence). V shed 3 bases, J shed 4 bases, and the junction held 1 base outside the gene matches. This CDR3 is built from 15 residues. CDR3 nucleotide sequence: TGCGCCAGCAGTGAAGGACTAGCGGGATACAATGAGCAGTTCTTC. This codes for CASSEGLAGYNEQFF.

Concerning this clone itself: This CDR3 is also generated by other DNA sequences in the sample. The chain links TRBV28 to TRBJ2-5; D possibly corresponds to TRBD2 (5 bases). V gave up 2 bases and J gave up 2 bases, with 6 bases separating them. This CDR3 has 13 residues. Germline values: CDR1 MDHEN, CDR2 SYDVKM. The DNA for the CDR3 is TGTGCCAGCAGTTTACGGGGTCAAGAGACCCAGTACTTC. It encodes CASSLRGQETQYF.

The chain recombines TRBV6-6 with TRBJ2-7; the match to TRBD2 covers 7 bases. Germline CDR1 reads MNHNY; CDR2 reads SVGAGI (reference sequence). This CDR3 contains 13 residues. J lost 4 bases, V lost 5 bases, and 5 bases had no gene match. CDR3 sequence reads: CASSSGIGYEQYF. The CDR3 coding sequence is TGTGCCAGCAGTAGCGGGATAGGATACGAGCAGTACTTC.

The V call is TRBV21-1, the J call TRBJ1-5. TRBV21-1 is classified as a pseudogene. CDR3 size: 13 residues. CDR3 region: CAGGRDRPRPQHF. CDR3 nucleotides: TGTGCCGGCGGGCGGGACCGGCCACGACCCCAGCATTTT.

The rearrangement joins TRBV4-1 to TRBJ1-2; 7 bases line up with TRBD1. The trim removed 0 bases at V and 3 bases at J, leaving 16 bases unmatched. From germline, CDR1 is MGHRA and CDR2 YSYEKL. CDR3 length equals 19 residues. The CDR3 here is CASSQDQGSTGPGDYGYTF. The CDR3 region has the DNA TGCGCCAGCAGCCAAGATCAAGGGTCGACAGGGCCAGGTGACTATGGCTACACCTTC.

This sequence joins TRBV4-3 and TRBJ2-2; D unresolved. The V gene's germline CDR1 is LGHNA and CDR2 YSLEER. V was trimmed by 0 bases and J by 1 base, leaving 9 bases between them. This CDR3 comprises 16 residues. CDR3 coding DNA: TGCGCCAGCAGCCAAGATGGGCAGCTGAACACCGGGGAGCTGTTTTTT. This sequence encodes CASSQDGQLNTGELFF.

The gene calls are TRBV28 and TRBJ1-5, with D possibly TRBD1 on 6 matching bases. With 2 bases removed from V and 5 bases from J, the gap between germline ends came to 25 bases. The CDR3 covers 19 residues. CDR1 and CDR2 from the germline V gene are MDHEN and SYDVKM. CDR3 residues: CASSLRGAHPTVSYQPQHF. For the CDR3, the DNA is TGTGCCAGCAGTTTAAGGGGGGCGCACCCCACAGTCTCGTATCAGCCCCAGCATTTT.